Each of the 14 T cell receptor beta chains below was sequenced from the same sample in a study of cytomegalovirus exposure and HLA in healthy donors. Some clones are missing from TCRdb's copy, which holds only in-frame ones; the method was immunoSEQ multiplex PCR. The table shows about 130,000 clones, with roughly 95% occurring only once. The sequencing sample was made of PBMCs. The receptors were gathered from a man younger than 35 in good health and CMV-seronegative.

A remark on this clone: The same CDR3 also results from other DNA sequences found in this sample. The chain links TRBV7-9 to TRBJ1-1; a weak D match, TRBD1 (5 bases). V gave up 5 bases and J gave up 5 bases, with 9 bases separating them. Germline lookup yields CDR1 SEHNR and CDR2 FQNEAQ (reference sequence). The CDR3 has 12 amino acids. Here the CDR3 DNA reads TGTGCCAGCAGCCCCGGGGGGACTGAAGCTTTCTTT. Protein: CASSPGGTEAFF. The variable domain in full, completed from reference TRBV7-9 and TRBJ1-1, reads DTGVSQNPRHKITKRGQNVTFRCDPISEHNRLYWYRQTLGQGPEFLTYFQNEAQLEKSRLLSDRFSAERPKGSFSTLEIQRTEQGDSAMYLCASSPGGTEAFFGQGTRLTVV.

As to this clone: The same CDR3 can be traced to other DNA sequences in this sample. The chain has TRBV29-1 and TRBJ2-3; D is perhaps TRBD2 (5 bases). The length of the CDR3 is 15 residues. V gave up 2 bases and J gave up 1 base, with 13 bases separating them. Looked up from germline, CDR1 is SQVTM and CDR2 is ANQGSEA. The CDR3 is CSVEQDPRGTDTQYF. The DNA of the CDR3 is TGCAGCGTTGAACAGGATCCGAGGGGCACAGATACGCAGTATTTT.

The chain recombines TRBV6-5 with TRBJ2-7; D not certain. Germline CDR1 and CDR2: MNHEY and SVGAGI. The ends were cut back, 0 bases at V and 7 bases at J, with 13 bases in the middle. CDR3 size: 14 residues. Here the CDR3 reads CASSYSSSGSEQYF. Written as DNA, the CDR3 is TGTGCCAGCAGTTACTCGAGTAGTGGTTCTGAGCAGTACTTC.

This clone was seen a handful of times. This chain joins TRBV9 and TRBJ2-4, with D maybe TRBD2 (6 bases). V was trimmed by 1 base and J by 5 bases, leaving 16 bases between them. The CDR3 sequence is 16 residues long. Germline CDR1 is SGDLS and CDR2 is YYNGEE. The CDR3 DNA reads TGTGCCAGCAGCGTAACGGACGGGGGAATTGAAAACATTCAGTACTTC. The encoded protein is CASSVTDGGIENIQYF.

The gene calls are TRBV5-1 and TRBJ2-7; TRBD1 aligns across 10 bases. This CDR3 comprises 14 residues. The germline V gene encodes CDR1 SGHRS and CDR2 YFSETQ. J gave up 1 base and V 4 bases, and 2 bases lay outside the gene matches. The CDR3 sequence is CASSLGQGSYEQYF. The CDR3 DNA reads TGCGCCAGCAGCCTGGGACAGGGGTCCTACGAGCAGTACTTC.

V usage is TRBV7-9 and J usage is TRBJ2-2; D perhaps matches TRBD2 (5 bases). From germline, CDR1 is SEHNR and CDR2 FQNEAQ (reference sequence). This CDR3 is 15 amino acids long. V lost 4 bases, J lost 6 bases, and 15 bases lay in between. The CDR3 coding sequence is TGTGCCAGCAGCTGGGAGTTCCCGGCCGCCGGGGAGCTGTTTTTT. Translated: CASSWEFPAAGELFF. The full variable domain, its missing parts supplied by reference TRBV7-9 and TRBJ2-2, is DTGVSQNPRHKITKRGQNVTFRCDPISEHNRLYWYRQTLGQGPEFLTYFQNEAQLEKSRLLSDRFSAERPKGSFSTLEIQRTEQGDSAMYLCASSWEFPAAGELFFGEGSRLTVL.

The rearrangement joins TRBV7-2 to TRBJ1-2; D gene ambiguous. CDR1 and CDR2 from the germline V gene are SGHTA and FQGNSA. V lost 4 bases, J lost 5 bases, and 17 bases lay in between. The CDR3 totals 15 residues. Here the CDR3 reads CASSSRSLTPYGYTF. CDR3 nucleotides: TGTGCCAGCAGCTCACGTTCCCTAACTCCATATGGCTACACCTTC.

As to this clone: The sample has other DNA sequences that encode this CDR3 too. V is TRBV9 and J is TRBJ1-5, with TRBD1 matching 7 bases. The V gene end was trimmed by 3 bases and the J gene end by 3 bases; junction bases not matched to a gene: 3. Germline V gene data show CDR1 as SGDLS and CDR2 as YYNGEE. This CDR3 region has 14 residues. CDR3 residues: CASSATGSNQPQHF. The CDR3 region has the DNA TGTGCCAGCAGCGCGACAGGGTCCAATCAGCCCCAGCATTTT.

This chain joins TRBV27 and TRBJ2-3; TRBD2 matches at 13 bases. The CDR3 extends over 16 amino acids. V was clipped by 7 bases and J by 4 bases; unmatched bases: 8. The germline CDR1 and CDR2 sequences are MNHEY and SMNVEV (reference sequence). CDR3 in DNA: TGTGCCAGCAAAGAACTAGCGGGAGGGTCGGCAGATACGCAGTATTTT. Protein product: CASKELAGGSADTQYF.

The rearrangement uses TRBV19 and TRBJ2-3, with 9 bases aligning to TRBD2. V was clipped by 5 bases and J by 1 base; unmatched bases: 4. Germline assignment: CDR1 LNHDA and CDR2 SQIVND (reference sequence). The CDR3 consists of 15 residues. CDR3 nucleotide sequence: TGTGCCAGTAGTGATAGCGGGAGCGGCACAGATACGCAGTATTTT. Translation gives CASSDSGSGTDTQYF. Together with reference TRBV19 and TRBJ2-3, the CDR3 gives the full variable domain: DGGITQSPKYLFRKEGQNVTLSCEQNLNHDAMYWYRQDPGQGLRLIYYSQIVNDFQKGDIAEGYSVSREKKESFPLTVTSAQKNPTAFYLCASSDSGSGTDTQYFGPGTRLTVL.

The V call is TRBV5-1, the J call TRBJ2-4; 12 bases are a match to TRBD1. With V trimmed by 2 bases and J by 1 base, 7 bases remained unmatched. Germline CDR1 reads SGHRS; CDR2 reads YFSETQ. This CDR3 has 18 amino acids. The DNA for the CDR3 is TGCGCCAGCAGCTTTGGGACAGGGGGCTTAGGGGCCAAAAACATTCAGTACTTC. As protein: CASSFGTGGLGAKNIQYF.

V and J are TRBV29-1 and TRBJ1-4; the D is unclear. V shed 4 bases and J shed 11 bases, with 17 bases lying between them. Germline values: CDR1 SQVTM, CDR2 ANQGSEA. This CDR3 has 13 amino acids. CDR3 protein: CSVGSADTQKLFF. The DNA of the CDR3 is TGCAGCGTTGGGTCGGCCGATACACAGAAACTGTTTTTT.

The chain is built from TRBV28 and TRBJ2-3; 8 bases agree with TRBD2. The CDR3 has 15 residues. In germline, CDR1 is MDHEN, CDR2 SYDVKM. V shed 2 bases, J shed 2 bases, and the junction held 3 bases outside the gene matches. Here the CDR3 DNA reads TGTGCCAGCAGTTTACAGCGGGAGACCACAGATACGCAGTATTTT. It specifies CASSLQRETTDTQYF.

This clone has a single count. The V gene is TRBV6-5, the J gene TRBJ2-7; 7 bases align to TRBD2. V shed 5 bases and J 10 bases; nucleotides not matched to a gene: 11. This CDR3 is built from 13 residues. Germline V gives CDR1 MNHEY, CDR2 SVGAGI. CDR3 DNA: TGTGCCAGCAGTCGGGGGACTATGGGTTCACAGTACTTC. Residues: CASSRGTMGSQYF.